These 8 T cell receptor beta chains were sequenced from one sample in a study of cytomegalovirus exposure and HLA in healthy donors. This PCR relied on a set of 60 Vbeta primers and 13 Jbeta primers. Data came from immunoSEQ multiplex PCR; TCRdb stores just in-frame clones and leaves some out. The sample holds fewer than 250,000 clones; 75% to 80% are singletons and the top ten take approximately 1.8%. The sequenced material came from PBMCs. Every receptor here comes from a male donor in good health and CMV-seronegative.

The V gene is TRBV29-1, the J gene TRBJ1-1; TRBD1 aligns across 8 bases. CDR3 size: 11 residues. V trimming: 3 bases; J trimming: 9 bases; junction bases outside the gene matches: 3. CDR1 is SQVTM, CDR2 ANQGSEA, per germline. CDR3 loop: CSVETGEKAFF. The CDR3 bases are TGCAGCGTTGAGACAGGGGAAAAAGCTTTCTTT.

This clone has only a few counts. The chain joins TRBV7-8 to TRBJ2-2; 11 bases are shared with TRBD1. The CDR3 extends over 16 amino acids. Germline CDR1 is SGHVS and CDR2 is FQNEAQ. The junction had 9 bases not matched to a gene; V was cut back by 5 bases and J by 7 bases. Here the CDR3 reads CASSPWTGGIGGELFF. For the CDR3, the DNA is TGTGCCAGCAGCCCATGGACAGGGGGCATAGGCGGGGAGCTGTTTTTT. Using reference TRBV7-8 and TRBJ2-2 for the parts outside the CDR3, the full variable domain is GAGVSQSPRYKVAKRGQDVALRCDPISGHVSLFWYQQALGQGPEFLTYFQNEAQLDKSGLPSDRFFAERPEGSVSTLKIQRTQQEDSAVYLCASSPWTGGIGGELFFGEGSRLTVL.

J is TRBJ2-1 and V is TRBV5-1, with a possible D match to TRBD2 (7 bases). Trimming shortened V by 1 base and J by 14 bases, and 13 bases separated the two germline ends. Germline values: CDR1 SGHRS, CDR2 YFSETQ. The CDR3 contains 12 residues. The CDR3 nucleotides read TGCGCCAGCAGCTTGAGCGGGGAGGGGGAGTTCTTC. This codes for CASSLSGEGEFF.

The V call is TRBV27, the J call TRBJ1-2, with TRBD1 identical over 10 bases. This CDR3 is 13 amino acids long. V lost 5 bases to trimming and J lost 6 bases; unmatched junction nucleotides: 3. Germline V lookup: CDR1 MNHEY, CDR2 SMNVEV (reference sequence). The CDR3 DNA is TGTGCCAGCAGTCCGACAGGGGGCGATGGCTACACCTTC. The encoded protein is CASSPTGGDGYTF.

This chain connects TRBV15 to TRBJ1-5, with a possible D match to TRBD1 (5 bases). The CDR3 runs 15 residues. Germline CDR1 and CDR2: LNHNV and YYDKDF (reference sequence). V was cut by 1 base and J by 7 bases, with 14 bases left in between. Written as DNA, the CDR3 is TGTGCCACCAGCAGAGGGCAGGGCCTAGTGCAGCCCCAGCATTTT. Translation: CATSRGQGLVQPQHF.

V gene TRBV2 combines with J gene TRBJ2-7; 7 nucleotides match TRBD1. The J segment lost 6 bases and the V segment lost 8 bases, leaving 19 bases of the junction unmatched. From germline, CDR1 is SNHLY and CDR2 FYNNEI. The CDR3 loop spans 16 amino acids. Here the CDR3 DNA reads TGTGCCAGCCAGGACAGGAGGAAACGAGAGGGGGTCGAGCAGTACTTC. Encoded protein: CASQDRRKREGVEQYF. Complete variable domain (other parts from reference TRBV2 and TRBJ2-7): EPEVTQTPSHQVTQMGQEVILRCVPISNHLYFYWYRQILGQKVEFLVSFYNNEISEKSEIFDDQFSVERPDGSNFTLKIRSTKLEDSAMYFCASQDRRKREGVEQYFGPGTRLTVT.

This rearrangement joins TRBV4-2 to TRBJ2-1; tentatively, D is TRBD2 (6 bases). The CDR3 spans 19 residues. Germline assignment: CDR1 LGHNA and CDR2 YNFKEQ. V was pared by 0 bases and J by 1 base, with 19 bases between. The CDR3 region has the DNA TGTGCCAGCAGCCAAGATAGGGCGGGGCGGGATTCATCCTACAATGAGCAGTTCTTC. Translation gives CASSQDRAGRDSSYNEQFF.

This chain joins TRBV7-9 and TRBJ2-7; TRBD2 matches at 15 bases. CDR1 is SEHNR, CDR2 FQNEAQ, per germline (reference sequence). The length of the CDR3 is 19 residues. V lost 4 bases to trimming and J lost 0 bases; unmatched junction nucleotides: 10. CDR3 bases: TGTGCCAGCAGCTCGGGGACTAGCGGGAGGCCAAAGGGCTCCTACGAGCAGTACTTC. It yields the protein CASSSGTSGRPKGSYEQYF. The entire variable domain, with the rest obtained from reference TRBV7-9 and TRBJ2-7, is as follows: DTGVSQNPRHKITKRGQNVTFRCDPISEHNRLYWYRQTLGQGPEFLTYFQNEAQLEKSRLLSDRFSAERPKGSFSTLEIQRTEQGDSAMYLCASSSGTSGRPKGSYEQYFGPGTRLTVT.